This T cell receptor (beta chain) emerged from a study of shared clonotypes between healthy human individuals. As for the study in general: Used for every donor were three CD4 naive, three CD4 memory, two CD8 naive and one CD8 memory plate. Findings and limits, study-wide: Shared clonotypes: 4.5% to 6% naive CD4, about 3.5% naive CD8, about 2.4% memory CD4, about 0.4% memory CD8.

The germline CDR1 and CDR2 sequences are GTSNPN and SVGIG (reference sequence). The CDR3 spans 12 residues. The germline V and J ends were trimmed by 3 bases and 2 bases, with 8 bases remaining between them. Points on this clone: Antigen specificity is unknown. Different DNA sequences within this sample yield the same CDR3.

Libraries were prepared by immunoSEQ multiplex PCR; TCRdb keeps only in-frame clonotypes and omits some of them. The repertoire consists of roughly 2.4 million clones, with 90% to 97% occurring once and the leading ten covering roughly 0.13%. The receptor comes from a man aged 18-30 years in good health. Sequenced sample: naive CD4+ T cells sorted from blood. Subset here: CD45RA+ positively selected. The J gene is TRBJ2-7, the V gene TRBV30; weak D call: TRBD2 (5 bases). The CDR3 spells CAWSSGTYEQYF. In nucleotides, the CDR3 is TGTGCCTGGAGCTCGGGGACCTACGAGCAGTACTTC.